These T cell receptor beta chains were read from a single sample in a study of cytomegalovirus exposure and HLA in healthy donors. The table came from immunoSEQ multiplex PCR; TCRdb's copy has only in-frame clones and leaves some out. The data show 150,000 to 200,000 clones, over 60% seen once. What was sequenced was PBMCs. Receptors originate from a woman between 25 and 40 years old in good health and CMV-seronegative. The CDR3 runs from the conserved cysteine through the conserved F or W. The order of the fields is clone size, D gene, V gene, J gene, CDR3 DNA, CDR3 protein. The D gene is left open where the match is weak. Size is omitted from some rows. Given values are once, few, many or a class for expanded clones.

clone size: -
D gene: -
V gene: TRBV7-8
J gene: TRBJ1-5
CDR3 DNA: TGTGCCAGCAGCTTAGGTCGAGTTAGCAATCAGCCCCAGCATTTT
CDR3 protein: CASSLGRVSNQPQHF

clone size: -
D gene: -
V gene: TRBV7-8
J gene: TRBJ1-3
CDR3 DNA: TGTGCCAGCAGCTTTAGGACAGCCGGGAACACCATATATTTT
CDR3 protein: CASSFRTAGNTIYF

clone size: -
D gene: -
V gene: TRBV29-1
J gene: TRBJ1-1
CDR3 DNA: TGCAGCGTTGGAGGGCCGAACACTGAAGCTTTCTTT
CDR3 protein: CSVGGPNTEAFF

clone size: -
D gene: -
V gene: TRBV4-1
J gene: TRBJ2-3
CDR3 DNA: TGCGCCAGCAGCCAAGTTGTCGCAGATACGCAGTATTTT
CDR3 protein: CASSQVVADTQYF

clone size: -
D gene: -
V gene: TRBV28
J gene: TRBJ2-4
CDR3 DNA: TGTGCCAGCAGTCCGCGACAGAATCTAGCCAAAAACATTCAGTACTTC
CDR3 protein: CASSPRQNLAKNIQYF

clone size: few
D gene: -
V gene: TRBV7-8
J gene: TRBJ2-2
CDR3 DNA: TGTGCCAGCAGCCTCAATACAGGGTTGGCCACCGGGGAGCTGTTTTTT
CDR3 protein: CASSLNTGLATGELFF

clone size: -
D gene: -
V gene: TRBV29-1
J gene: TRBJ2-5
CDR3 DNA: TGCAGCGTTGATAAGGGGCCCCAAGAGACCCAGTACTTC
CDR3 protein: CSVDKGPQETQYF

clone size: -
D gene: TRBD2
V gene: TRBV29-1
J gene: TRBJ2-7
CDR3 DNA: TGCAGCGTTGACGGAGCTAGCGGGAGGGACGAGCAGTACTTC
CDR3 protein: CSVDGASGRDEQYF

clone size: -
D gene: TRBD1
V gene: TRBV27
J gene: TRBJ1-5
CDR3 DNA: TGTGCCAGCAGTTTATCAGGGGGCCAGCCCCAGCATTTT
CDR3 protein: CASSLSGGQPQHF

clone size: -
D gene: TRBD2
V gene: TRBV4-1
J gene: TRBJ2-3
CDR3 DNA: TGCGCCAGCAGCGAACTAGGGCGGGAGAAGACAGATACGCAGTATTTT
CDR3 protein: CASSELGREKTDTQYF

clone size: -
D gene: TRBD1
V gene: TRBV19
J gene: TRBJ2-3
CDR3 DNA: TGTGCCAGTAAAACAGGGGGCAGAAGCGATACGCAGTATTTT
CDR3 protein: CASKTGGRSDTQYF

clone size: few
D gene: -
V gene: TRBV25-1
J gene: TRBJ2-7
CDR3 DNA: TGTGCCAGCAGTGCGGTGGGGCACCGCTCCTACGAGCAGTACTTC
CDR3 protein: CASSAVGHRSYEQYF

clone size: -
D gene: -
V gene: TRBV7-3
J gene: TRBJ2-7
CDR3 DNA: TGTGCCAGCAGCTTAGGCGGGGGCATCTCCTACGAGCAGTACTTC
CDR3 protein: CASSLGGGISYEQYF

clone size: -
D gene: -
V gene: TRBV29-1
J gene: TRBJ2-1
CDR3 DNA: TGCAGCGTTGATCGCCTGCGGGTGGTCTACAATGAGCAGTTCTTC
CDR3 protein: CSVDRLRVVYNEQFF

clone size: -
D gene: -
V gene: TRBV4-3
J gene: TRBJ1-3
CDR3 DNA: TGCGCCAGCAGCCAAGATCTTGGGGAGTTCTCTGGAAACACCATATATTTT
CDR3 protein: CASSQDLGEFSGNTIYF

clone size: few
D gene: TRBD2
V gene: TRBV15
J gene: TRBJ2-3
CDR3 DNA: TGTGCCACCAGCAGAGGCGGGGGGGCAACAGATACGCAGTATTTT
CDR3 protein: CATSRGGGATDTQYF

clone size: -
D gene: -
V gene: TRBV29-1
J gene: TRBJ2-7
CDR3 DNA: TGCAGCGTTGACCTGGGGGCTAGCGGCCGACCCTACGAGCAGTACTTC
CDR3 protein: CSVDLGASGRPYEQYF

clone size: -
D gene: TRBD1
V gene: TRBV4-1
J gene: TRBJ2-7
CDR3 DNA: TGCGCCAGCAGCCAGCCGGGACAGTCCTACGAGCAGTACTTC
CDR3 protein: CASSQPGQSYEQYF

clone size: -
D gene: -
V gene: TRBV7-2
J gene: TRBJ2-5
CDR3 DNA: TGTGCCAGCAGCCCTAGCGTAGCGGACCCAACCCAGTACTTC
CDR3 protein: CASSPSVADPTQYF

clone size: -
D gene: -
V gene: TRBV28
J gene: TRBJ1-6
CDR3 DNA: TGTGCCAGCAGCTCAACAGTCTTTGTGTCACCCCTCCACTTT
CDR3 protein: CASSSTVFVSPLHF

clone size: -
D gene: -
V gene: TRBV19
J gene: TRBJ2-1
CDR3 DNA: TGTGCCAGTAAAGGCGGGATCTCCTACAATGAGCAGTTCTTC
CDR3 protein: CASKGGISYNEQFF

clone size: -
D gene: TRBD2
V gene: TRBV29-1
J gene: TRBJ2-7
CDR3 DNA: TGCAGCGCCGGGGCTAGCGGATTCTACGAGCAGTACTTC
CDR3 protein: CSAGASGFYEQYF

clone size: -
D gene: -
V gene: TRBV10-2
J gene: TRBJ1-5
CDR3 DNA: TGCGCCAGCTCTGAGGACAGAGTCAATCAGCCCCAGCATTTT
CDR3 protein: CASSEDRVNQPQHF

clone size: -
D gene: -
V gene: TRBV29-1
J gene: TRBJ2-3
CDR3 DNA: TGCAGCGTGGACGGACTGACAGATACGCAGTATTTT
CDR3 protein: CSVDGLTDTQYF

clone size: few
D gene: -
V gene: TRBV19
J gene: TRBJ2-3
CDR3 DNA: TGTGCCTCCGGGGAGATGACTAGCACAGATACGCAGTATTTT
CDR3 protein: CASGEMTSTDTQYF

clone size: few
D gene: TRBD1
V gene: TRBV10-3
J gene: TRBJ1-2
CDR3 DNA: TGTGCCATCAGCGGGACAGGACGGCAAAGCTATGGCTACACCTTC
CDR3 protein: CAISGTGRQSYGYTF

clone size: -
D gene: -
V gene: TRBV6-5
J gene: TRBJ2-3
CDR3 DNA: TGTGCCAGCAGTTACTCTGGGCGTGGTACGCAGTATTTT
CDR3 protein: CASSYSGRGTQYF

clone size: -
D gene: -
V gene: TRBV28
J gene: TRBJ2-1
CDR3 DNA: TGTGCCAGCAGGGCAAAGAGCGGACTTCACGGGAATGAGCAGTTCTTC
CDR3 protein: CASRAKSGLHGNEQFF